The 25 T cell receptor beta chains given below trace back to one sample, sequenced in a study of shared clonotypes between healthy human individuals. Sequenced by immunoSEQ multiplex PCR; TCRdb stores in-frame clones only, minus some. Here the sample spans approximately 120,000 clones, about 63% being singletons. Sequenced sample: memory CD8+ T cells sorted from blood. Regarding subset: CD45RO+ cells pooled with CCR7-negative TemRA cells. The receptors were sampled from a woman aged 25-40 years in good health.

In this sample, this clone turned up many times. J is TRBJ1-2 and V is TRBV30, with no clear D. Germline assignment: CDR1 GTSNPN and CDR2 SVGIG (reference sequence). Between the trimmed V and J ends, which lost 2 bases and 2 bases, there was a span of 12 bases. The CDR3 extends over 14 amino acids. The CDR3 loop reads CAWSTTLSNYGYTF. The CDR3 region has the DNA TGTGCCTGGAGTACGACGCTATCGAACTATGGCTACACCTTC.

This CDR3 reads CASSLAAGTPGNIQYF. DNA of the CDR3: TGTGCCAGCAGCTTAGCAGCCGGGACACCAGGCAACATTCAGTACTTC. The chain couples TRBV13 to TRBJ2-4, with a possible D match to TRBD1 (6 bases). Germline loops: CDR1 PRHDT, CDR2 FYEKMQ (reference sequence). V was shortened by 1 base and J by 7 bases, with 17 bases between the two germline ends. The CDR3 covers 16 residues. Full variable domain (rest looked up from reference TRBV13 and TRBJ2-4): AAGVIQSPRHLIKEKRETATLKCYPIPRHDTVYWYQQGPGQDPQFLISFYEKMQSDKGSIPDRFSAQQFSDYHSELNMSSLELGDSALYFCASSLAAGTPGNIQYFGAGTRLSVL.

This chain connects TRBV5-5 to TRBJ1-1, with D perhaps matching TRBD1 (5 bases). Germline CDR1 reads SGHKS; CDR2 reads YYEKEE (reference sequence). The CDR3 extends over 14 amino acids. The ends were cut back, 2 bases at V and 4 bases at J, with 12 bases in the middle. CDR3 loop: CASSLRRAGTEAFF. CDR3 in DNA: TGTGCCAGCAGCTTACGCAGGGCGGGCACTGAAGCTTTCTTT.

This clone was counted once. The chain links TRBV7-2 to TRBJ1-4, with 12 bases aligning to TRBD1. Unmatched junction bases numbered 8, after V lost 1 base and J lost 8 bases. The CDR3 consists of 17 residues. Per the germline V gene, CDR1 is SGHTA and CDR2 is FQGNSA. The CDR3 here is CASSLVSRDRGHEKLFF. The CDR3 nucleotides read TGTGCCAGCAGCTTAGTTTCAAGGGACAGGGGGCACGAAAAACTGTTTTTT.

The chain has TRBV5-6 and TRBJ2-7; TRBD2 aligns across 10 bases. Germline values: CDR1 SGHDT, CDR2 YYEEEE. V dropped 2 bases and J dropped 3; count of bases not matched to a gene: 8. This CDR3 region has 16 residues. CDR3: CASSFGVLAGVYEQYF. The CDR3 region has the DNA TGTGCCAGCAGCTTTGGGGTTCTAGCGGGGGTCTACGAGCAGTACTTC.

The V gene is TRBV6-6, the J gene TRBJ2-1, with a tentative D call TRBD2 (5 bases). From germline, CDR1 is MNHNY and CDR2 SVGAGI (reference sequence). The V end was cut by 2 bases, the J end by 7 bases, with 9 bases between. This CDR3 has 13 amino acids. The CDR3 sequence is CASSYAEANEQFF. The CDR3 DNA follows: TGTGCCAGCAGTTACGCGGAGGCAAATGAGCAGTTCTTC.

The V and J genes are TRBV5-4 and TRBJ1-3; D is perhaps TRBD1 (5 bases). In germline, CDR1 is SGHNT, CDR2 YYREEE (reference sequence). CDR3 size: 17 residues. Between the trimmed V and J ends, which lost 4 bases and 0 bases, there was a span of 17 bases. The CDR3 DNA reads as TGTGCCAGCAGCCCAACCCCCAAGGACATCTCTGGAAACACCATATATTTT. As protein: CASSPTPKDISGNTIYF.

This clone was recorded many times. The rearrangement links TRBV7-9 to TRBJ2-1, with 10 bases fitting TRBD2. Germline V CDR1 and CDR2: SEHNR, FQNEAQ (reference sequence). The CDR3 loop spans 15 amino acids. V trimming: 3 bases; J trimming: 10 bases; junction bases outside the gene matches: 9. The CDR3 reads CASSLSSGGPKEQFF. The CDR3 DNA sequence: TGTGCCAGCAGCTTGTCTAGCGGGGGACCCAAGGAGCAGTTCTTC.

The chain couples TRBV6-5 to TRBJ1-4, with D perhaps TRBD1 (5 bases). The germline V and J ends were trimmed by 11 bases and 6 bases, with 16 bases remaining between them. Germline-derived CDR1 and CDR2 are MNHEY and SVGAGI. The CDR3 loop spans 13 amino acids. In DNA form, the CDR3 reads TGTGCCGCAGGACGGGACCTGTATGAAAAACTGTTTTTT. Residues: CAAGRDLYEKLFF.

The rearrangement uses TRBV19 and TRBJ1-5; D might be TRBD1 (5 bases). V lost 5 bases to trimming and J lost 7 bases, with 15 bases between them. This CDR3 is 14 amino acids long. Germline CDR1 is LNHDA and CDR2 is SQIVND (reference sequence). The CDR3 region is CASSQGPMVQPQHF. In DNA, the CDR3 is TGTGCCAGTAGTCAGGGACCCATGGTCCAGCCCCAGCATTTT.

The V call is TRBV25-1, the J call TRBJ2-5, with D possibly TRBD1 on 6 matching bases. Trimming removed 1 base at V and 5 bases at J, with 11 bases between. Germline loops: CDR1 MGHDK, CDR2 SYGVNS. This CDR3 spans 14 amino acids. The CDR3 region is CASSELTGPETQYF. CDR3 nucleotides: TGTGCCAGCAGTGAATTAACAGGGCCGGAGACCCAGTACTTC.

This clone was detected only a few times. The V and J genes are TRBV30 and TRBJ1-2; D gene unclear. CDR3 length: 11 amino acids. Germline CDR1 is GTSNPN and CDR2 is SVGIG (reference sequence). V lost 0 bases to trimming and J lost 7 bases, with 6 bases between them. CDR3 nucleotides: TGTGCCTGGAGTGTACTGGGTGGCTACACCTTC. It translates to CAWSVLGGYTF.

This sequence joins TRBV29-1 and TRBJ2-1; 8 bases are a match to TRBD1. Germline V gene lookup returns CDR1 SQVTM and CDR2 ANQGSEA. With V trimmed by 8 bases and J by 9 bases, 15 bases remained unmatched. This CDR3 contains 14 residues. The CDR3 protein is CSTGVGSGGLEQFF. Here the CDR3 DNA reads TGCAGCACTGGAGTAGGCTCAGGGGGCCTTGAGCAGTTCTTC.

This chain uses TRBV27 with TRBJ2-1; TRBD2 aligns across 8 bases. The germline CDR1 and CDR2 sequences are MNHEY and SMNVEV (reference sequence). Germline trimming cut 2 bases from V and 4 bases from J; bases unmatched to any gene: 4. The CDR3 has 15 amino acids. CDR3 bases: TGTGCCAGCAGTTTAGAACTAGCGGCGTACAATGAGCAGTTCTTC. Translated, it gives CASSLELAAYNEQFF.

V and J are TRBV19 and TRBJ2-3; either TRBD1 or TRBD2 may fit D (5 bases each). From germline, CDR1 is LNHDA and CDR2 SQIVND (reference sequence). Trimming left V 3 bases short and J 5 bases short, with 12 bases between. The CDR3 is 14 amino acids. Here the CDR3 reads CASSIGTRRDTQYF. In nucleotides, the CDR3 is TGTGCCAGTAGTATCGGGACCCGTAGAGATACGCAGTATTTT.

The CDR3 sequence: CASSQVVGRGYNEQFF. DNA for the CDR3: TGCGCCAGCAGCCAAGTGGTCGGGAGGGGATACAATGAGCAGTTCTTC. The chain couples TRBV4-1 to TRBJ2-1, with 8 bases fitting TRBD2. The CDR3 has 16 residues. J was trimmed by 4 bases and V by 1 base; bases with no gene match: 6. The germline gives CDR1 MGHRA, CDR2 YSYEKL.

The CDR3 protein is CANCAGNEQFF. Written as DNA, the CDR3 is TGTGCCAACTGCGCGGGGAATGAGCAGTTCTTC. V is TRBV2 and J is TRBJ2-1, with D possibly matching TRBD2 (6 bases). This CDR3 is 11 amino acids long. V lost 10 bases and J 7 bases, leaving 11 bases between the germline ends. Germline CDR1 SNHLY, CDR2 FYNNEI.

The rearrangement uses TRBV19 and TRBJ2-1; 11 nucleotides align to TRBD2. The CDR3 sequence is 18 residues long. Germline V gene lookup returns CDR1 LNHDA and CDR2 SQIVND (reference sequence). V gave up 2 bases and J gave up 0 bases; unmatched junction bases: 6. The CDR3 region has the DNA TGTGCCAGTAGTATACCCCGACTAGCGGGGAGCTCCTACAATGAGCAGTTCTTC. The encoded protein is CASSIPRLAGSSYNEQFF.

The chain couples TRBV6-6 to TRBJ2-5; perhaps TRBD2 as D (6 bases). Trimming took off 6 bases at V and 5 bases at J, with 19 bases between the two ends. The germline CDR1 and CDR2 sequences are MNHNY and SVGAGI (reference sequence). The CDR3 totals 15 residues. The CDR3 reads CASRLRPGLQETQYF. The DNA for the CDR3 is TGTGCCAGCAGACTACGGCCGGGACTCCAGGAGACCCAGTACTTC.

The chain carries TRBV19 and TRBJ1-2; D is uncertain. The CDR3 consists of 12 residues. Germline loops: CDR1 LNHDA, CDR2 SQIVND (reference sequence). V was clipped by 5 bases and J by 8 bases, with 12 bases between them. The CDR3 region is CASSPSREGYTF. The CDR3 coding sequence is TGTGCCAGTAGTCCCTCCCGGGAGGGCTACACCTTC.

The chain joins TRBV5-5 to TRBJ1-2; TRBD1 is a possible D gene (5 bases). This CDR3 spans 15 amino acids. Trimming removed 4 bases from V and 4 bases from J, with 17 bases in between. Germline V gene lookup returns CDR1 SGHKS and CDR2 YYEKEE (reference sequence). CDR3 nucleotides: TGTGCCAGCAGCGCCGACGGGGGATCGGGCTATGGCTACACCTTC. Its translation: CASSADGGSGYGYTF.

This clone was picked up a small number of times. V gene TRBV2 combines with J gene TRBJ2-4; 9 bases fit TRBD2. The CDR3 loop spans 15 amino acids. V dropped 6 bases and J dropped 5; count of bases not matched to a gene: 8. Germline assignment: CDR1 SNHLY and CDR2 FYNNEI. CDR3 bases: TGTGCCAGCAGACTTGTAGCGGGAGTGGAAAACATTCAGTACTTC. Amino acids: CASRLVAGVENIQYF.

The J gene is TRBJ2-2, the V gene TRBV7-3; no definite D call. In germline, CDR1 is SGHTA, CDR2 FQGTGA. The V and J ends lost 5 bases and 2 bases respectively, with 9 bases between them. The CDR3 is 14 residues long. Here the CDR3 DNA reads TGTGCCAGCAGCCCGCAGGTTAACACCGGGGAGCTGTTTTTT. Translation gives CASSPQVNTGELFF.

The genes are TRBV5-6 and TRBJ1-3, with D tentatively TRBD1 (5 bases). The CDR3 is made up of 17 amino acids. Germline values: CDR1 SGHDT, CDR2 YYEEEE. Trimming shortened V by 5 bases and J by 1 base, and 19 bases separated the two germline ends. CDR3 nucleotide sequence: TGTGCCAGCAGATCCTCCTTGACAGAGCCATCTGGAAACACCATATATTTT. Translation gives CASRSSLTEPSGNTIYF.

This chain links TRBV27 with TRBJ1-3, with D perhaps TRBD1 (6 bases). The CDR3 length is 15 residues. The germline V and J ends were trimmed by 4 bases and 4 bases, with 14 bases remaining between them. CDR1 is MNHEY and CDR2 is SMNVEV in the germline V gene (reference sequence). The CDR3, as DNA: TGTGCCAGCAGTTCGAGGGGGGGCCTCGGAAACACCATATATTTT. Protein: CASSSRGGLGNTIYF.